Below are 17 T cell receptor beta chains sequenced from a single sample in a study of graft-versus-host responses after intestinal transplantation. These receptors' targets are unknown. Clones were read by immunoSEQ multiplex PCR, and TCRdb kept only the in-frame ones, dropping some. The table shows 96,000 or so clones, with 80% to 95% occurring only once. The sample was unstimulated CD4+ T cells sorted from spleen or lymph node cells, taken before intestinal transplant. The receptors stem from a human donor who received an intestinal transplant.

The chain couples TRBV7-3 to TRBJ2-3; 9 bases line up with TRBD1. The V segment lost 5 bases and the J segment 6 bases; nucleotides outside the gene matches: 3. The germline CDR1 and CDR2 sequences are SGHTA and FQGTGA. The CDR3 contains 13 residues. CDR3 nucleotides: TGTGCCAGCAGCGAACAGGGGGCCGATACGCAGTATTTT. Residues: CASSEQGADTQYF. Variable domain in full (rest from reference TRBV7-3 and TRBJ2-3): GAGVSQTPSNKVTEKGKYVELRCDPISGHTALYWYRQSLGQGPEFLIYFQGTGAADDSGLPNDRFFAVRPEGSVSTLKIQRTERGDSAVYLCASSEQGADTQYFGPGTRLTVL.

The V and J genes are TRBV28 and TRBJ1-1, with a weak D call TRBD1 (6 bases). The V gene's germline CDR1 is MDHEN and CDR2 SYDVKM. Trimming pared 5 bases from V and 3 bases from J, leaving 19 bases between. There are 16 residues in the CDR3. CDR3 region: CASSTDVRGSYTEAFF. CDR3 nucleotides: TGTGCCAGCAGTACCGACGTGAGGGGGTCATACACTGAAGCTTTCTTT.

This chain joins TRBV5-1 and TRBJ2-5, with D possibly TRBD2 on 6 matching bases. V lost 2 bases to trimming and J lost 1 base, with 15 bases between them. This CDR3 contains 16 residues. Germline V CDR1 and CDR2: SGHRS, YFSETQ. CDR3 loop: CASSFRSQRVQETQYF. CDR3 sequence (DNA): TGCGCCAGCAGCTTTAGATCCCAGCGGGTCCAAGAGACCCAGTACTTC.

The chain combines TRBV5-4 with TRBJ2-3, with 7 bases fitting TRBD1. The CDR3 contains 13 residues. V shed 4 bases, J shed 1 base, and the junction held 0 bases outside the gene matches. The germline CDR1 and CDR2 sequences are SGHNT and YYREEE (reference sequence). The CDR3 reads CASSGQGTDTQYF. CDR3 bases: TGTGCCAGCAGCGGACAGGGCACAGATACGCAGTATTTT.

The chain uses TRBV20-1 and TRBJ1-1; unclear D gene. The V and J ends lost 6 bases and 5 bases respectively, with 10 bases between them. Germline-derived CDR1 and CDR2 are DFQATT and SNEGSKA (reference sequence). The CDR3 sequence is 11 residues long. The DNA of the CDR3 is TGCAGTGCCCGGGAAAGTACTGAAGCTTTCTTT. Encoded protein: CSARESTEAFF.

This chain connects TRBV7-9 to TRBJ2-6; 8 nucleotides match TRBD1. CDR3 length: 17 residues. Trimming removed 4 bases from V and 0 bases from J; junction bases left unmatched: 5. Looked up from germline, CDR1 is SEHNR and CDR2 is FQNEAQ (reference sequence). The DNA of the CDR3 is TGTGCCAGCAGCTCTTGGGACAGGATCTCTGGGGCCAACGTCCTGACTTTC. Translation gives CASSSWDRISGANVLTF.

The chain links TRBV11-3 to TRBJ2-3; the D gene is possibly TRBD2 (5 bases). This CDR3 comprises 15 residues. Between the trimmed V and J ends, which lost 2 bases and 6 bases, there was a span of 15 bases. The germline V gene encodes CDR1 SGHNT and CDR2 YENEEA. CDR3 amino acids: CASSLFPLAWDTQYF. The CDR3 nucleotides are TGTGCCAGCAGCTTATTCCCGTTAGCGTGGGATACGCAGTATTTT.

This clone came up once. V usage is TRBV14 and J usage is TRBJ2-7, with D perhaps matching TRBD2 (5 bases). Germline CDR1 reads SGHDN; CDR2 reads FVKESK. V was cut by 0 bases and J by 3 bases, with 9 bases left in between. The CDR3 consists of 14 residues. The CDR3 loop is CASSQDLGGYEQYF. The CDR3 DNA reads TGTGCCAGCAGCCAAGATTTAGGAGGCTACGAGCAGTACTTC.

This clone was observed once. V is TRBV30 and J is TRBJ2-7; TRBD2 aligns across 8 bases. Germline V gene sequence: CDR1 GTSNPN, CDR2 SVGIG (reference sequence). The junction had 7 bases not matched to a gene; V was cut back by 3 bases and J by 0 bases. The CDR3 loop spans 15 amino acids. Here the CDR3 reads CAWSPGLDFSYEQYF. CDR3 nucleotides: TGTGCCTGGAGCCCGGGACTAGACTTCTCCTACGAGCAGTACTTC. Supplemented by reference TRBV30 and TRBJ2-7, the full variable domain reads SQTIHQWPATLVQPVGSPLSLECTVEGTSNPNLYWYRQAAGRGLQLLFYSVGIGQISSEVPQNLSASRPQDRQFILSSKKLLLSDSGFYLCAWSPGLDFSYEQYFGPGTRLTVT.

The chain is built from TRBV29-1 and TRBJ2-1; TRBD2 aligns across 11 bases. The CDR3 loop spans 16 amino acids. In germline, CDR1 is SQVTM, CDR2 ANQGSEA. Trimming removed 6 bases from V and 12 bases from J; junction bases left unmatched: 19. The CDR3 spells CSVASSGTSGIWGQFF. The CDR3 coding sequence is TGCAGCGTAGCGAGTTCCGGGACTAGCGGCATTTGGGGGCAGTTCTTC.

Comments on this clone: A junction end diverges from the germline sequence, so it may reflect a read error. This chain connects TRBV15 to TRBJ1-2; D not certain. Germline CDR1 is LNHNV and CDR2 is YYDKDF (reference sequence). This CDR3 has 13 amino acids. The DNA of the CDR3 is TGTGCCACCGGCAGAGACAACCAGTATGGCTACACCTTC. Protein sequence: CATGRDNQYGYTF.

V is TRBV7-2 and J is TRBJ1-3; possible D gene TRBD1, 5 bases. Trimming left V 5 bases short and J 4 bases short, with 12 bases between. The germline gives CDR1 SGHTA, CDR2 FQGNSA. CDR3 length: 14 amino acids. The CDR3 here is CASSPGRVGNTIYF. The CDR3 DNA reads TGTGCCAGCAGCCCCGGCAGGGTGGGAAACACCATATATTTT.

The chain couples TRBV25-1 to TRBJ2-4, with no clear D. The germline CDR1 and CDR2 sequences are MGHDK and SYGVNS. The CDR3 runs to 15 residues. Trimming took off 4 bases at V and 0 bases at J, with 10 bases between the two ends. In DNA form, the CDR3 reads TGTGCCAGCAGTGGAGGCGACCTAGCCAAAAACATTCAGTACTTC. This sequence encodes CASSGGDLAKNIQYF.

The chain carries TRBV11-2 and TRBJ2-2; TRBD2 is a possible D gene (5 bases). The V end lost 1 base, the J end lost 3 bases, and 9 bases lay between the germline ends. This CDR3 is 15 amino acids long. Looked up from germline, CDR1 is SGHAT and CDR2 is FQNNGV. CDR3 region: CASSLVDFHTGELFF. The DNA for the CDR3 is TGTGCCAGCAGCTTAGTGGACTTCCACACCGGGGAGCTGTTTTTT.

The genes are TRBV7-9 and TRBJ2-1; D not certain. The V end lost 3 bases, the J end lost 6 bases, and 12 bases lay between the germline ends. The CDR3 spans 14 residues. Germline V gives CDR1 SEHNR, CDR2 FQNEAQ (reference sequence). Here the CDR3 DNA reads TGTGCCAGCAGCTTCCGAGATGATTTCAATGAGCAGTTCTTC. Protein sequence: CASSFRDDFNEQFF.

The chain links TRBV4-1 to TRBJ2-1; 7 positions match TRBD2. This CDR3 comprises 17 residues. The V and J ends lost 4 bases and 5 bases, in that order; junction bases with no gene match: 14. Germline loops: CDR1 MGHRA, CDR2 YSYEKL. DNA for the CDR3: TGCGCCAGCAGCCCCGACCGGGTGGCGGGAGTGAACAATGAGCAGTTCTTC. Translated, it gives CASSPDRVAGVNNEQFF.

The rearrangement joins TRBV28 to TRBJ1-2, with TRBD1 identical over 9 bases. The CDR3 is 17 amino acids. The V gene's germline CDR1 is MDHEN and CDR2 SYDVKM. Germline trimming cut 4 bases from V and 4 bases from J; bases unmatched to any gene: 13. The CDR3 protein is CASSSGDTRGQGYGYTF. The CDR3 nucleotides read TGTGCCAGCAGTTCAGGGGACACACGGGGACAGGGCTATGGCTACACCTTC.